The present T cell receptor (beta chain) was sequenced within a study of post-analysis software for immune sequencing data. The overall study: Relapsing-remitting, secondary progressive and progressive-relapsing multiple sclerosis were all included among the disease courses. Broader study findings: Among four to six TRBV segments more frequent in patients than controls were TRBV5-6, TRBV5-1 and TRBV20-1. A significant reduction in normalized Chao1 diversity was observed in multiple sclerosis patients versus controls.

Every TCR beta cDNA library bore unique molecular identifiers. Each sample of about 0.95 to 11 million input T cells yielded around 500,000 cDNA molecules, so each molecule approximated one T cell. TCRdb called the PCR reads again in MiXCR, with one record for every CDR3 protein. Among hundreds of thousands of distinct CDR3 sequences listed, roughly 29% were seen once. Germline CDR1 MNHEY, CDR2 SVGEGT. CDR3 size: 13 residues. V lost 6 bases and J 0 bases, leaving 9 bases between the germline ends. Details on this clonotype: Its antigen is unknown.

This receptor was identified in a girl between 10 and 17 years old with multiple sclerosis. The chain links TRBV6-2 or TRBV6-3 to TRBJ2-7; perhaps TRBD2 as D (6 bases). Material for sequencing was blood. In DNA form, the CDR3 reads TGTGCCAGCAGAAACGGGGGCTCCTACGAGCAGTACTTC. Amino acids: CASRNGGSYEQYF.